These 29 T cell receptor beta chains were sequenced from one sample in a study of regulatory T cells in long-lasting Graves disease. Libraries of TCR beta came from iRepertoire HTBI primers plus Arm-PCR of CDR3 regions. TCRdb re-called the multiplex PCR reads through MiXCR, storing one row per CDR3 protein. The repertoire consists of under 450,000 distinct CDR3 sequences, with around 15% occurring once and the leading ten covering 20%. Time point of the sample: newly diagnosed GD, antithyroid drugs for less than 3 months. From PBMCs, RNA was extracted and then used to make the TCR library. These data also featured in a second study, about T cells in Graves' hyperthyroidism and ophthalmopathy.

The specimen comprised peripheral blood mononuclear cells (PBMCs), sampled at new diagnosis, from a patient treated with antithyroid drugs. The receptor source for this set is a woman in her late teens or twenties with Graves disease.

This clonotype was observed a few times. This chain links TRBV7-8 with TRBJ1-5; maybe TRBD1 (6 bases). Deletions cut 5 bases from V and 5 bases from J, with 13 bases between. CDR3 size: 14 residues. Germline V gene data show CDR1 as SGHVS and CDR2 as FQNEAQ. CDR3 nucleotide sequence: TGTGCCAGCAGCCCTAAAGGGGGGGATCAGCCCCAGCATTTT. Protein product: CASSPKGGDQPQHF.

This clonotype was found many times. The chain joins TRBV20-1 to TRBJ2-5, with D unresolved. Germline V gives CDR1 DFQATT, CDR2 SNEGSKA (reference sequence). Deletions cut 1 base from V and 2 bases from J, with 8 bases between. The CDR3 loop spans 13 amino acids. The CDR3 bases are TGCAGTGCTAGAGTTACTAAACAAGAGACCCAGTACTTC. Translating gives CSARVTKQETQYF.

This clonotype was recorded many times. The chain is built from TRBV7-2 and TRBJ2-1; 9 nucleotides match TRBD2. The junction had 2 bases not matched to a gene; V was cut back by 4 bases and J by 4 bases. Germline V gene sequence: CDR1 SGHTA, CDR2 FQGNSA. This CDR3 is built from 14 residues. The CDR3 is CASSSTSGYNEQFF. In DNA form, the CDR3 reads TGTGCCAGCAGCTCGACTAGCGGATACAATGAGCAGTTCTTC.

This clonotype was seen at least ten times. This sequence joins TRBV5-1 and TRBJ2-1, with 9 bases fitting TRBD2. This CDR3 spans 12 amino acids. Germline-derived CDR1 and CDR2 are SGHRS and YFSETQ. The junction had 8 bases not matched to a gene; V was cut back by 4 bases and J by 15 bases. CDR3 DNA: TGCGCCAGCAGCCTGACTGGACTAGCGAGGTTCTTC. This encodes CASSLTGLARFF.

This clonotype was detected once. The J gene is TRBJ1-5, the V gene TRBV19; D unclear. V was clipped by 3 bases and J by 7 bases, with 10 bases between them. There are 13 residues in the CDR3. Germline lookup yields CDR1 LNHDA and CDR2 SQIVND (reference sequence). CDR3 in DNA: TGTGCCAGTAGTATTTCTGGGTACCAGCCCCAGCATTTT. It yields the protein CASSISGYQPQHF.

This clonotype was observed at least ten times. The chain combines TRBV6-1 with TRBJ1-2; TRBD1 matches at 11 bases. Looked up from germline, CDR1 is MNHNS and CDR2 is SASEGT. There are 14 residues in the CDR3. V lost 5 bases, J lost 5 bases, and 4 bases stayed unmatched. DNA of the CDR3: TGTGCCAGCAGTCAGGGACAGGGGGGGTATGGCTACACCTTC. Translation gives CASSQGQGGYGYTF.

The chain employs TRBV14 and TRBJ2-2; D unresolved. Germline CDR1 is SGHDN and CDR2 is FVKESK. The CDR3 loop spans 14 amino acids. V lost 8 bases, J lost 0 bases, and 10 bases lay in between. CDR3 sequence reads: CASGSQTNTGELFF. The DNA for the CDR3 is TGTGCCAGCGGCAGTCAGACGAACACCGGGGAGCTGTTTTTT.

This chain uses TRBV7-3 with TRBJ1-3; 7 bases map to TRBD1. Germline CDR1 reads SGHTA; CDR2 reads FQGTGA. The CDR3 is 15 residues long. With V trimmed by 2 bases and J by 2 bases, 3 bases remained unmatched. The chain's CDR3 is CASSLAQGAGNTIYF. The CDR3 DNA is TGTGCCAGCAGCTTAGCTCAGGGGGCTGGAAACACCATATATTTT.

The chain employs TRBV7-9 and TRBJ2-5; D gene unclear. This CDR3 is 11 amino acids long. The germline CDR1 and CDR2 sequences are SEHNR and FQNEAQ (reference sequence). Trimming took 4 bases from V and 12 from J, leaving 12 bases between them. The CDR3, as DNA: TGTGCCAGCAGCTGGCAATCGGCCGAGTACTTC. It specifies CASSWQSAEYF. The variable domain in full, completed from reference TRBV7-9 and TRBJ2-5, reads DTGVSQNPRHKITKRGQNVTFRCDPISEHNRLYWYRQTLGQGPEFLTYFQNEAQLEKSRLLSDRFSAERPKGSFSTLEIQRTEQGDSAMYLCASSWQSAEYFGPGTRLLVL.

The rearrangement links TRBV7-2 to TRBJ2-1; 14 bases agree with TRBD2. V lost 5 bases, J lost 9 bases, and 12 bases stayed unmatched. CDR3 length equals 17 residues. Per germline, CDR1 SGHTA and CDR2 FQGNSA. The CDR3 region has the DNA TGTGCCAGCAGCCCGGGACTAGCGGGGGCCTCGGGGCTTGAGCAGTTCTTC. Protein sequence: CASSPGLAGASGLEQFF.

This clonotype has a count of ten or more. This rearrangement joins TRBV20-1 to TRBJ2-5, with TRBD1 identical over 9 bases. This CDR3 region has 17 residues. V lost 0 bases, J lost 4 bases, and 12 bases stayed unmatched. Germline V CDR1 and CDR2: DFQATT, SNEGSKA (reference sequence). In nucleotides, the CDR3 is TGCAGTGCTAGAGATCGTAGGGGACAGGGAATGGCAGAGACCCAGTACTTC. Translating gives CSARDRRGQGMAETQYF.

This clonotype appeared many times. The J gene is TRBJ2-7, the V gene TRBV3-1; 7 bases line up with TRBD2. The CDR3 has 15 amino acids. The ends lost 1 base at V and 4 bases at J; junction bases unmatched: 7. Germline values: CDR1 LGHDT, CDR2 YNNKEL (reference sequence). The CDR3 loop is CASSQVAGVSYEQYF. CDR3 nucleotides: TGTGCCAGCAGCCAAGTTGCGGGAGTATCGTACGAGCAGTACTTC.

This clonotype has at least ten counts. This chain uses TRBV2 with TRBJ2-1, with TRBD2 matching 7 bases. CDR1 is SNHLY and CDR2 is FYNNEI in the germline V gene. The CDR3 covers 15 residues. With 6 bases clipped from V and 7 bases from J, the junction kept 12 bases outside the gene matches. The CDR3 region has the DNA TGTGCCAGCAGGGAAACTGCGGGGGAGACTAATGAGCAGTTCTTC. The encoded protein is CASRETAGETNEQFF. The full variable domain, with the rest looked up from reference TRBV2 and TRBJ2-1, is EPEVTQTPSHQVTQMGQEVILRCVPISNHLYFYWYRQILGQKVEFLVSFYNNEISEKSEIFDDQFSVERPDGSNFTLKIRSTKLEDSAMYFCASRETAGETNEQFFGPGTRLTVL.

In this sample, this clonotype turned up many times. J is TRBJ2-1 and V is TRBV11-2; D not certain. This CDR3 contains 17 residues. Trimming left V 7 bases short and J 5 bases short, with 24 bases between. Germline V gene data show CDR1 as SGHAT and CDR2 as FQNNGV. The CDR3: CASKKFPSKDLHNEQFF. CDR3 sequence (DNA): TGTGCCAGCAAGAAGTTCCCCTCTAAAGACCTTCACAATGAGCAGTTCTTC.

This clonotype came up a few times. The V and J genes are TRBV20-1 and TRBJ1-4; D might be TRBD1 (5 bases). The germline gives CDR1 DFQATT, CDR2 SNEGSKA (reference sequence). The V gene lost 6 bases and the J gene lost 0 bases, with 17 bases spanning the gap. This CDR3 has 16 amino acids. In DNA, the CDR3 is TGCAGTGCCCCCGCCCCGCAGGGCCCAACTAATGAAAAACTGTTTTTT. Protein sequence: CSAPAPQGPTNEKLFF.

The V gene is TRBV27, the J gene TRBJ2-7; 7 bases fit TRBD1. This CDR3 is built from 15 residues. Germline CDR1 reads MNHEY; CDR2 reads SMNVEV (reference sequence). Trimming took 11 bases from V and 0 from J; bases not matched to a gene: 13. CDR3 DNA: TGTGCCGGAACGGGACAGTTCTTAAGCTCCTACGAGCAGTACTTC. Translated: CAGTGQFLSSYEQYF.

This clonotype was seen at least ten times. The V gene is TRBV5-1, the J gene TRBJ2-7; 8 bases are a match to TRBD1. Unmatched junction bases numbered 9, after V lost 1 base and J lost 6 bases. This CDR3 comprises 15 residues. Germline values: CDR1 SGHRS, CDR2 YFSETQ. DNA for the CDR3: TGCGCCAGCAGCTTGTACGGACAGGGTAGTAGCGAGCAGTACTTC. Translated: CASSLYGQGSSEQYF.

This clonotype showed up many times. At one end the junction does not follow the germline gene, possibly because of a read error. The rearrangement uses TRBV7-7 and TRBJ1-1, with 7 bases matching TRBD1. The CDR3 length is 15 residues. Germline values: CDR1 SSHAT, CDR2 FNYEAQ (reference sequence). The CDR3 DNA follows: TGTGCTAGCAGCTTAGAGACAGGGAGGAGCCCTGAAGCTTTCTTT. Translation gives CASSLETGRSPEAFF.

This clonotype was picked up many times. This chain joins TRBV3-1 and TRBJ1-1; TRBD1 might be the D (5 bases). This CDR3 has 14 residues. V was pared by 1 base and J by 1 base, with 7 bases between. Germline CDR1 and CDR2: LGHDT and YNNKEL (reference sequence). CDR3 sequence: CASSQGGRNTEAFF. The CDR3 bases are TGTGCCAGCAGCCAAGGGGGCAGGAACACTGAAGCTTTCTTT.

The DNA for the CDR3 is TGCAGTGCTAGCGGACTAGCGGGGGCCCCATACAATGAGCAGTTCTTC. Translation: CSASGLAGAPYNEQFF. V usage is TRBV20-1 and J usage is TRBJ2-1, with 13 bases aligning to TRBD2. Germline V gene sequence: CDR1 DFQATT, CDR2 SNEGSKA (reference sequence). The V and J ends lost 3 bases and 4 bases, in that order; junction bases with no gene match: 6. This CDR3 has 16 amino acids.

This clonotype has at least ten counts. J is TRBJ2-5 and V is TRBV6-1, with unresolved D. There are 15 residues in the CDR3. Trimming cost V 1 base and J 5 bases, with 14 bases left between them. Per the germline V gene, CDR1 is MNHNS and CDR2 is SASEGT. CDR3 in DNA: TGTGCCAGCAGTGAAGGAAGGGAAGCGACGGAGACCCAGTACTTC. This gives the protein CASSEGREATETQYF.

This clonotype was counted once. A much more abundant neighbour one base away suggests this may be a read error. V is TRBV5-1 and J is TRBJ2-3, with 7 bases identical to TRBD1. The J call may be faulty, since TRBJ2-1 better matches the DNA end. The length of the CDR3 is 17 residues. Per germline, CDR1 SGHRS and CDR2 YFSETQ. CDR3 nucleotide sequence: TGCGCCAGCAGCCTCCGGACAGGAACCAGCTCCTACGATGAGCAGTTCTTC. This sequence encodes CASSLRTGTSSYDEQFF.

V and J are TRBV5-5 and TRBJ1-2, with 9 bases lining up with TRBD1. Germline V lookup: CDR1 SGHKS, CDR2 YYEKEE (reference sequence). J lost 4 bases, V lost 0 bases, and 4 bases had no gene match. The CDR3 is 15 residues long. This CDR3 reads CASSLEGQGPYGYTF. The CDR3 nucleotides are TGTGCCAGCAGCTTGGAGGGACAGGGACCCTATGGCTACACCTTC.

This clonotype has just a few counts. The chain is built from TRBV6-4 and TRBJ1-2; D not certain. Trimming stripped 2 bases from V and 5 bases from J, with 6 bases between. CDR3 length: 12 amino acids. From germline, CDR1 is MRHNA and CDR2 SNTAGT. CDR3 residues: CASSDGPYGYTF. The CDR3 region has the DNA TGTGCCAGCAGTGACGGGCCATATGGCTACACCTTC.

At least ten counts were recorded for this clonotype. V and J are TRBV13 and TRBJ2-5; D not certain. CDR1 is PRHDT and CDR2 is FYEKMQ in the germline V gene (reference sequence). With 1 base removed from V and 5 bases from J, the gap between germline ends came to 14 bases. CDR3 length: 15 residues. The CDR3 region has the DNA TGTGCCAGCAGCTTAGTTTTATGGGCCTGGGAGACCCAGTACTTC. Translating it yields CASSLVLWAWETQYF.

This clonotype has ten or more counts. The V and J genes are TRBV28 and TRBJ2-7; a possible D gene is TRBD2 (6 bases). This CDR3 has 14 amino acids. Between the trimmed V and J ends, which lost 8 bases and 2 bases, there was a span of 16 bases. Germline V lookup: CDR1 MDHEN, CDR2 SYDVKM. CDR3 in amino acids: CASCSGTVTYEQYF. The DNA of the CDR3 is TGTGCCAGCTGCTCCGGGACTGTAACCTACGAGCAGTACTTC.

V is TRBV3-1 and J is TRBJ2-2; 9 bases are a match to TRBD2. The CDR3 is made up of 16 amino acids. Looked up from germline, CDR1 is LGHDT and CDR2 is YNNKEL (reference sequence). J gave up 7 bases and V 0 bases, and 6 bases lay outside the gene matches. Written as DNA, the CDR3 is TGTGCCAGCAGCCAAGACCTCGGAGCGGGGGGCGGGGAGCTGTTTTTT. It yields the protein CASSQDLGAGGGELFF.

The rearrangement links TRBV27 to TRBJ2-7, with TRBD2 matching over 11 bases. The germline V gene encodes CDR1 MNHEY and CDR2 SMNVEV (reference sequence). The CDR3 sequence is 15 residues long. Trimming removed 5 bases from V and 2 bases from J; junction bases left unmatched: 5. The CDR3 spells CASSALLAGAYEQYF. CDR3 nucleotide sequence: TGTGCCAGCAGTGCCCTACTAGCGGGAGCCTACGAGCAGTACTTC.

This rearrangement joins TRBV7-9 to TRBJ1-5; D is unresolved. This CDR3 region has 14 residues. The V and J ends lost 2 bases and 4 bases respectively, with 9 bases between them. Germline V gene sequence: CDR1 SEHNR, CDR2 FQNEAQ (reference sequence). CDR3 in DNA: TGTGCCAGCAGCTTAAATACGGTTAATCAGCCCCAGCATTTT. This encodes CASSLNTVNQPQHF.